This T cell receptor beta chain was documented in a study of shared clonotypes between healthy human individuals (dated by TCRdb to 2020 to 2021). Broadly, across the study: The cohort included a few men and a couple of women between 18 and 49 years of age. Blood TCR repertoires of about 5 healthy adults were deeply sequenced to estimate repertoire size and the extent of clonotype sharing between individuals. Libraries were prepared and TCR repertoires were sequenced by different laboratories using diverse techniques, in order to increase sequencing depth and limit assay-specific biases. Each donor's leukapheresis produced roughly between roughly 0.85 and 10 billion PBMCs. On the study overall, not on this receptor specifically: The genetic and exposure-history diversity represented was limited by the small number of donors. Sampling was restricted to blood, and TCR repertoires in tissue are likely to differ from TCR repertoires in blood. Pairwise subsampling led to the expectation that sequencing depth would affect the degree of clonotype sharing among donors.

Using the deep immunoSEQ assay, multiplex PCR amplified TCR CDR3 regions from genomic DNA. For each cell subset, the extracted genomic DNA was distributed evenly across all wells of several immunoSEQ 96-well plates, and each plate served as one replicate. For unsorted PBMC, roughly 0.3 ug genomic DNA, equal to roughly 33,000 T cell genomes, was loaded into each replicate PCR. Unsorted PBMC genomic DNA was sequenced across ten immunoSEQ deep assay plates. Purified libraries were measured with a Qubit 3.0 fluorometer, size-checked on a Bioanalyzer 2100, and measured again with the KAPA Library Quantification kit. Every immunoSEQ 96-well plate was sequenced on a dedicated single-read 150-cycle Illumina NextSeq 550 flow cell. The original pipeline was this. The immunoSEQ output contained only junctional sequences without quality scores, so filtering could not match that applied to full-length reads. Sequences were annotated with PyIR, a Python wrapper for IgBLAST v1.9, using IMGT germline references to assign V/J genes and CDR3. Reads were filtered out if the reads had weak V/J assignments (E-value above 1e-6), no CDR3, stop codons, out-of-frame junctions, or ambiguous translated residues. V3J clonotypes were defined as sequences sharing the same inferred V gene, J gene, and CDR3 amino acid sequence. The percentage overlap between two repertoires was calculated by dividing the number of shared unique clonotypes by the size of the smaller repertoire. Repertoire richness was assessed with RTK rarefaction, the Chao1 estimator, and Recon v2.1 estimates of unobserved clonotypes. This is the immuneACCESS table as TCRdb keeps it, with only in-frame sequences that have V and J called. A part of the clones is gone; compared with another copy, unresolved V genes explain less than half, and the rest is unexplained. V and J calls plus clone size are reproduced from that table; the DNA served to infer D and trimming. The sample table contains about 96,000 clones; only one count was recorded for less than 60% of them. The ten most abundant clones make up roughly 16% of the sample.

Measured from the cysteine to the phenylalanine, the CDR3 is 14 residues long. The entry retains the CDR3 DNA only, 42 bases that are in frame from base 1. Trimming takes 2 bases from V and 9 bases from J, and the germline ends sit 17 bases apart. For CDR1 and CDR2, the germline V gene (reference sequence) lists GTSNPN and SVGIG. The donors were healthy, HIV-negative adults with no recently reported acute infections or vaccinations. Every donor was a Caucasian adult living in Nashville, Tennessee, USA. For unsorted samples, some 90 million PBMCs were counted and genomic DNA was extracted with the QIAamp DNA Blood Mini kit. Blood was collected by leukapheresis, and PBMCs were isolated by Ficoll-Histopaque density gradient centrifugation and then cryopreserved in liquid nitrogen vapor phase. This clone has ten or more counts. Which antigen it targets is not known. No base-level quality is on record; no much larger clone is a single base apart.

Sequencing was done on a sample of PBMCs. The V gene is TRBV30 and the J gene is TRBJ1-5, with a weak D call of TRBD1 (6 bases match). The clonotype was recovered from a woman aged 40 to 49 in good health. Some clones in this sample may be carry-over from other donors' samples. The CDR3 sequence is CAWSFRRGNGPQHF. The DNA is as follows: TGTGCCTGGAGTTTCCGCAGGGGTAATGGGCCCCAGCATTTT. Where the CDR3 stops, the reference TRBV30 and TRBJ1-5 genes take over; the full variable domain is SQTIHQWPATLVQPVGSPLSLECTVEGTSNPNLYWYRQAAGRGLQLLFYSVGIGQISSEVPQNLSASRPQDRQFILSSKKLLLSDSGFYLCAWSFRRGNGPQHFGDGTRLSIL.